The subject of this entry is one TCR beta chain. This entry comes from a study of blood T cell repertoires in COVID-19. Across the study: Samples came from the United States, Italy and Spain, spanning acute and convalescent COVID-19. The cDNA or gDNA used as material had been derived from T cells, B-cell-depleted T cells, or PBMCs.

This CDR3 comprises 13 residues. V was trimmed by 3 bases and J by 6 bases, leaving 11 bases between them. Germline V gene data show CDR1 as LGHDT and CDR2 as YNNKEL (reference sequence). TCRdb's copy holds only in-frame clones and misses some; the assay was immunoSEQ multiplex PCR. The sample has approximately 90,000 clones; about 91% are singletons. Input material: peripheral blood. This chain links TRBV3-1 (or the pseudogene TRBV3-2) with TRBJ1-2; D may be TRBD1 (5 bases). This receptor was obtained from a man aged 60-69 years with acute or convalescent COVID-19. The CDR3 sequence: CASSQRRAHGYTF. CDR3 in DNA: TGTGCCAGCAGCCAGCGCAGGGCCCATGGCTACACCTTC.